A single sample gave rise to the 19 T cell receptor beta chains below, sequenced in a study of T cell responses to AZD1222 COVID-19 vaccine. Profiled with immunoSEQ multiplex PCR; TCRdb holds only in-frame clones, not every one. The sample holds around 72,000 clones; around 86% are singletons and the top ten take under 30%. Sequenced material: peripheral blood, taken on day 0 of AZD1222 vaccination. The receptors originated from an adult in good health.

This rearrangement joins TRBV19 to TRBJ2-7; 11 nucleotides agree with TRBD1. Germline CDR1 LNHDA, CDR2 SQIVND (reference sequence). CDR3 length equals 15 residues. The trim removed 4 bases at V and 6 bases at J, leaving 8 bases unmatched. The CDR3 DNA reads TGTGCCAGTAGTAGGGGTCCCGGGACAGGGGGCGAGCAGTACTTC. Translating gives CASSRGPGTGGEQYF.

V usage is TRBV30 and J usage is TRBJ1-2, with TRBD1 as a possible D gene (6 bases). The length of the CDR3 is 13 residues. Trimming removed 4 bases at V and 1 base at J, with 10 bases between. Per the germline V gene, CDR1 is GTSNPN and CDR2 is SVGIG (reference sequence). The CDR3 DNA reads as TGTGCCTGGAATGGCAGGGGTAACTATGGCTACACCTTC. Its translation is CAWNGRGNYGYTF.

The chain is built from TRBV19 and TRBJ1-5, with D unclear. Germline V CDR1 and CDR2: LNHDA, SQIVND (reference sequence). The CDR3 sequence is 15 residues long. V lost 6 bases, J lost 4 bases, and 16 bases lay in between. CDR3 nucleotides: TGTGCCAGTAGCCCAAGCGGTGGAGGGAATCAGCCCCAGCATTTT. Its protein is CASSPSGGGNQPQHF.

This clone was observed a handful of times. The chain joins TRBV19 to TRBJ2-7, with D tentatively TRBD2 (5 bases). CDR1 is LNHDA, CDR2 SQIVND, per germline (reference sequence). The CDR3 is made up of 14 amino acids. V was clipped by 1 base and J by 6 bases, with 13 bases between them. CDR3 nucleotides: TGTGCCAGTAGTATAGGTCTAGCAAACCGCGAGCAGTACTTC. It specifies CASSIGLANREQYF.

V gene TRBV7-9 combines with J gene TRBJ1-2, with 10 bases lining up with TRBD1. The CDR3 covers 16 residues. With V trimmed by 4 bases and J by 7 bases, 12 bases remained unmatched. Germline loops: CDR1 SEHNR, CDR2 FQNEAQ (reference sequence). The CDR3: CASSSRGQGFVSGYTF. CDR3 nucleotide sequence: TGTGCCAGCAGCTCTAGGGGACAGGGGTTTGTAAGTGGCTACACCTTC.

The J gene is TRBJ2-1, the V gene TRBV29-1; D may correspond to TRBD1 or TRBD2 (6 bases each). The germline V gene has CDR1 SQVTM and CDR2 ANQGSEA. The ends were cut back, 2 bases at V and 2 bases at J, with 10 bases in the middle. The CDR3 spans 14 residues. CDR3 sequence (DNA): TGCAGCGTTGAATCGGGGGACACCTACAATGAGCAGTTCTTC. Its translation is CSVESGDTYNEQFF.

This clone was seen a single time. The V and J genes are TRBV10-3 and TRBJ1-1; D gene ambiguous. The CDR3 is 12 amino acids. Germline lookup yields CDR1 ENHRY and CDR2 SYGVKD. The V and J ends lost 4 bases and 4 bases respectively, with 7 bases between them. The CDR3 reads CAISGRFTEAFF. CDR3 DNA sequence: TGTGCCATCAGTGGGAGGTTCACTGAAGCTTTCTTT.

V and J are TRBV30 and TRBJ1-5; tentative D call: TRBD1 (5 bases). The germline CDR1 and CDR2 sequences are GTSNPN and SVGIG (reference sequence). V was shortened by 0 bases and J by 4 bases, with 13 bases between the two germline ends. The CDR3 totals 15 residues. The CDR3 reads CAWSVMRGKNQPQHF. CDR3 bases: TGTGCCTGGAGTGTAATGAGGGGAAAGAATCAGCCCCAGCATTTT.

This clone was seen more than once but under ten times. This sequence joins TRBV7-3 and TRBJ2-1; D gene ambiguous. Trimming took off 0 bases at V and 4 bases at J, with 13 bases between the two ends. Germline CDR1 and CDR2: SGHTA and FQGTGA. The CDR3 runs 16 residues. CDR3 sequence (DNA): TGTGCCAGCAGCTTAACGGCAGACGGATTTTACAATGAGCAGTTCTTC. Residues: CASSLTADGFYNEQFF.

The chain carries TRBV5-4 and TRBJ1-1; 7 bases agree with TRBD1. The CDR3 has 16 residues. The J segment lost 7 bases and the V segment lost 10 bases, leaving 22 bases of the junction unmatched. CDR1 is SGHNT, CDR2 YYREEE, per germline (reference sequence). CDR3 loop: CACKSDRQHRGSEAFF. The CDR3 DNA sequence: TGTGCCTGCAAAAGCGACCGGCAACACAGGGGAAGTGAAGCTTTCTTT. The full variable domain, rest sourced from reference TRBV5-4 and TRBJ1-1, is ETGVTQSPTHLIKTRGQQVTLRCSSQSGHNTVSWYQQALGQGPQFIFQYYREEENGRGNFPPRFSGLQFPNYSSELNVNALELDDSALYLCACKSDRQHRGSEAFFGQGTRLTVV.

This chain connects TRBV5-6 to TRBJ1-1; 9 bases fit TRBD1. Germline lookup yields CDR1 SGHDT and CDR2 YYEEEE. This CDR3 is built from 17 residues. J was trimmed by 3 bases and V by 0 bases; bases with no gene match: 9. This chain's CDR3 is CASSLAWTGAPDTEAFF. CDR3 DNA sequence: TGTGCCAGCAGCTTGGCCTGGACAGGGGCCCCGGACACTGAAGCTTTCTTT.

The gene calls are TRBV30 and TRBJ1-4; 9 bases fit TRBD1. Germline V gene data show CDR1 as GTSNPN and CDR2 as SVGIG (reference sequence). This CDR3 has 14 residues. V shed 5 bases and J 7 bases; nucleotides not matched to a gene: 8. The CDR3 protein is CAWARTGVFEKLFF. The CDR3 DNA reads as TGTGCCTGGGCCCGGACAGGGGTGTTTGAAAAACTGTTTTTT.

The chain recombines TRBV5-5 with TRBJ1-2; 7 positions match TRBD1. The J segment lost 5 bases and the V segment lost 1 base, leaving 17 bases of the junction unmatched. Looked up from germline, CDR1 is SGHKS and CDR2 is YYEKEE (reference sequence). The CDR3 extends over 18 amino acids. CDR3 sequence: CASSLTAIQGLGFYGYTF. The DNA of the CDR3 is TGTGCCAGCAGCTTGACGGCCATACAGGGGTTAGGATTTTATGGCTACACCTTC.

The chain recombines TRBV6-1 with TRBJ2-7, with 9 bases aligning to TRBD2. V was pared by 2 bases and J by 4 bases, with 6 bases of the junction left unmatched. The CDR3 contains 15 residues. Germline loops: CDR1 MNHNS, CDR2 SASEGT. CDR3 protein: CASSEKGSGGYEQYF. For the CDR3, the DNA is TGTGCCAGCAGTGAAAAGGGTAGCGGGGGATACGAGCAGTACTTC.

This clone was found once. This sequence joins TRBV2 and TRBJ1-1, with 8 bases fitting TRBD1. The CDR3 runs to 14 residues. Losses at the gene ends were 4 bases for V and 6 bases for J; bases not matched to a gene: 7. CDR1 and CDR2 (germline): SNHLY, FYNNEI. As DNA, the CDR3 is TGTGCCAGCAGTGGCGGACAGGGCGGGGCTGAAGCTTTCTTT. As protein: CASSGGQGGAEAFF.

The chain has TRBV28 and TRBJ1-2, with a possible D match to TRBD1 (6 bases). The CDR3 extends over 13 amino acids. CDR1 and CDR2 (germline): MDHEN, SYDVKM. Trimming took 6 bases from V and 7 from J, leaving 15 bases between them. The DNA of the CDR3 is TGTGCCAGCAGCGAAACCGGGACACCTGGCTACACCTTC. Translated, it gives CASSETGTPGYTF.

V is TRBV28 and J is TRBJ1-3; unclear D gene. Germline lookup yields CDR1 MDHEN and CDR2 SYDVKM. This CDR3 is 16 amino acids long. Between the trimmed V and J ends, which lost 4 bases and 0 bases, there was a span of 13 bases. Here the CDR3 reads CASSSTDRYSGNTIYF. In DNA form, the CDR3 reads TGTGCCAGCAGTTCCACGGACCGGTACTCTGGAAACACCATATATTTT.

V is TRBV5-4 and J is TRBJ1-2; no reliable D call. The V end was cut by 1 base, the J end by 4 bases, with 8 bases between. CDR3 length: 13 amino acids. Germline CDR1 and CDR2: SGHNT and YYREEE (reference sequence). The CDR3 is CASSLPEGYGYTF. DNA for the CDR3: TGTGCCAGCAGCTTGCCTGAGGGCTATGGCTACACCTTC.

V and J are TRBV4-2 and TRBJ2-2; the D gene could be TRBD1 or TRBD2 (6 bases each). The CDR3 runs 15 residues. With 4 bases removed from V and 5 bases from J, the gap between germline ends came to 14 bases. CDR1 is LGHNA and CDR2 is YNFKEQ in the germline V gene. DNA for the CDR3: TGTGCCAGCAGCCCGACCCCGGGGGCGACCGGGGAGCTGTTTTTT. Encoded protein: CASSPTPGATGELFF.